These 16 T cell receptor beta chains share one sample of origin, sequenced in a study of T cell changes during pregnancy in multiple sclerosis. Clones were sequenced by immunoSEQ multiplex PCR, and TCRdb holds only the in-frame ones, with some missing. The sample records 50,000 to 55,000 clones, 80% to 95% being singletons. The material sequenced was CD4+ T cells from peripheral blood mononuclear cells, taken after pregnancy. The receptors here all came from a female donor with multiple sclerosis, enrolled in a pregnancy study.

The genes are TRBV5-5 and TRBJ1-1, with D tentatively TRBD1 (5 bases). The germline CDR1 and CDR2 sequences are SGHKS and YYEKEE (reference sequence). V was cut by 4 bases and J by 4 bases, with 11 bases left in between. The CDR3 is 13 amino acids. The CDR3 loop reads CASSGGIFTEAFF. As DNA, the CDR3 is TGTGCCAGCAGCGGGGGGATCTTCACTGAAGCTTTCTTT.

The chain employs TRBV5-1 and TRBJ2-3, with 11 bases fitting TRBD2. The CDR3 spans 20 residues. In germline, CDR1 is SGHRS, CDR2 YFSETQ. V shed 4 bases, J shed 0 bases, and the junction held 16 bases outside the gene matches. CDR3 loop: CASSPHSGTSGLASTDTQYF. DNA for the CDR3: TGCGCCAGCAGCCCACACTCCGGGACTAGCGGACTAGCTAGCACAGATACGCAGTATTTT.

CDR3 protein: CASSPQGYEQYF. CDR3 sequence (DNA): TGTGCCAGCAGCCCTCAGGGATACGAGCAGTACTTC. The chain is built from TRBV14 and TRBJ2-7, with D tentatively TRBD1 (5 bases). CDR1 is SGHDN and CDR2 is FVKESK in the germline V gene. This CDR3 is built from 12 residues. Trimming took off 4 bases at V and 4 bases at J, with 8 bases between the two ends.

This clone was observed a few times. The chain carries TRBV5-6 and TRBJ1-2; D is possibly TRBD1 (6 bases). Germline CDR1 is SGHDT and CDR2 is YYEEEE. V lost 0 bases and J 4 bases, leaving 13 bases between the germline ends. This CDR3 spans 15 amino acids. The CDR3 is CASSLELTGFYGYTF. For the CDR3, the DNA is TGTGCCAGCAGCTTGGAACTTACAGGGTTCTATGGCTACACCTTC.

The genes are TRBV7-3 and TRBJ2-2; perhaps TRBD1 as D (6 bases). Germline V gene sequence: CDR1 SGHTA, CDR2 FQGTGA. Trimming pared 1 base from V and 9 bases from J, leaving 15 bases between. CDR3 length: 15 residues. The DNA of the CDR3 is TGTGCCAGCAGCTTAAATTGGCAGGGGAAAAGGGAGCTGTTTTTT. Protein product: CASSLNWQGKRELFF.

The CDR3 bases are TGTGCCAGCAGCCTGTCCCAGGTGCTTAACTATGGCTACACCTTC. It translates to CASSLSQVLNYGYTF. The chain carries TRBV5-4 and TRBJ1-2; D unresolved. This CDR3 is 15 amino acids long. V lost 4 bases to trimming and J lost 1 base, with 14 bases between them. Per germline, CDR1 SGHNT and CDR2 YYREEE (reference sequence).

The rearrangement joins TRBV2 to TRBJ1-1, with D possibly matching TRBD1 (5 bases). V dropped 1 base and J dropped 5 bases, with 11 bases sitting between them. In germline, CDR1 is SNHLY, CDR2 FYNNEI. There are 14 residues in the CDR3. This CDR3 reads CASSEGGGFTEAFF. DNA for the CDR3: TGTGCCAGCAGTGAAGGGGGGGGTTTTACTGAAGCTTTCTTT. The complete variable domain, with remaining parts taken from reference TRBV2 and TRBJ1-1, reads EPEVTQTPSHQVTQMGQEVILRCVPISNHLYFYWYRQILGQKVEFLVSFYNNEISEKSEIFDDQFSVERPDGSNFTLKIRSTKLEDSAMYFCASSEGGGFTEAFFGQGTRLTVV.

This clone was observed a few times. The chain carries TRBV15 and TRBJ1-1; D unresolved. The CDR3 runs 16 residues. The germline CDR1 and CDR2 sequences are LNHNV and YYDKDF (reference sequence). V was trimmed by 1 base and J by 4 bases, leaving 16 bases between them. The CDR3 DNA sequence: TGTGCCACCAGCAGAGGGCCCGACGGAGGAGGCACTGAAGCTTTCTTT. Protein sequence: CATSRGPDGGGTEAFF.

The CDR3 nucleotides are TGTGCCAGTAGTGGGCAGGGCGGTTACGAGCAGTACTTC. Its translation: CASSGQGGYEQYF. The J gene is TRBJ2-7, the V gene TRBV19, with D possibly being TRBD1 (5 bases). CDR1 and CDR2 from the germline V gene are LNHDA and SQIVND (reference sequence). Deletions cut 5 bases from V and 4 bases from J, with 12 bases between. The CDR3 consists of 13 residues.

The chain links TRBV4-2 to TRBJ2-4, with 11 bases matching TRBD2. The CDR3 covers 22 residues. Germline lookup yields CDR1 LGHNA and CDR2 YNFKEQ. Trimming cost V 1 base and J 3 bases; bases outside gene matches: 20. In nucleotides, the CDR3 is TGTGCCAGCAGCCAAGGGCGCGTGACTAGCGGGATGGGGGGGTTTTACAAAAACATTCAGTACTTC. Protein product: CASSQGRVTSGMGGFYKNIQYF.

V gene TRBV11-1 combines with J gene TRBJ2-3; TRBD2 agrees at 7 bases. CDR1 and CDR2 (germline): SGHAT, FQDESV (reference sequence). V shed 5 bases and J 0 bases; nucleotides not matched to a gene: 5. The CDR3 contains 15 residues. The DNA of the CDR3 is TGTGCCAGCAGCCAAGGACTAGATAGCACAGATACGCAGTATTTT. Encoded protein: CASSQGLDSTDTQYF.

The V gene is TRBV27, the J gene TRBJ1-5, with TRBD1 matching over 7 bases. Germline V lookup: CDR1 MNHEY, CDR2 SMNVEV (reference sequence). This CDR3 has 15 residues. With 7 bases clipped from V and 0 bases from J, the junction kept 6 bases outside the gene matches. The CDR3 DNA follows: TGTGCCAGCAAGCAGGGGGTTATTAGCAATCAGCCCCAGCATTTT. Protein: CASKQGVISNQPQHF.

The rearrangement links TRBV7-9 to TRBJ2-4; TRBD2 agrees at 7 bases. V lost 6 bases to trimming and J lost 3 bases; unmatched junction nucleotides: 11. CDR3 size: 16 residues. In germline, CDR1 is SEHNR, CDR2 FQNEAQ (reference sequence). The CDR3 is CASSVRRELGKNIQYF. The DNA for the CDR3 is TGTGCCAGCAGTGTAAGGCGGGAGCTTGGCAAAAACATTCAGTACTTC. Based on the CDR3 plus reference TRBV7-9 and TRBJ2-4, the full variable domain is DTGVSQNPRHKITKRGQNVTFRCDPISEHNRLYWYRQTLGQGPEFLTYFQNEAQLEKSRLLSDRFSAERPKGSFSTLEIQRTEQGDSAMYLCASSVRRELGKNIQYFGAGTRLSVL.

CDR3 loop: CAISAAGNPYEQYF. The DNA of the CDR3 is TGTGCCATCAGTGCTGCGGGAAACCCCTACGAGCAGTACTTC. The chain employs TRBV10-3 and TRBJ2-7; weak D call: TRBD2 (6 bases). The germline V gene has CDR1 ENHRY and CDR2 SYGVKD. CDR3 length: 14 amino acids. V gave up 4 bases and J gave up 2 bases, with 12 bases separating them.

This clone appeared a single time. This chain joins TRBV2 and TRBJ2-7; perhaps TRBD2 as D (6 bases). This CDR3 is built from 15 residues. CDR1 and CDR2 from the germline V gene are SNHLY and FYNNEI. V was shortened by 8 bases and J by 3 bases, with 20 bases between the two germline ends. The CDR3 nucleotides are TGTGCCAGCGGGGGATCTGGGGGGAAAAGCTACGAGCAGTACTTC. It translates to CASGGSGGKSYEQYF.

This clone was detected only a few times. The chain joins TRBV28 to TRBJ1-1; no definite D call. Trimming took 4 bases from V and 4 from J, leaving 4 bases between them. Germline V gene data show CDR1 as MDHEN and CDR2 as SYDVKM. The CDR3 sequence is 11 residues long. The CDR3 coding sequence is TGTGCCAGCAGTTCTTCCACTGAAGCTTTCTTT. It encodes CASSSSTEAFF.